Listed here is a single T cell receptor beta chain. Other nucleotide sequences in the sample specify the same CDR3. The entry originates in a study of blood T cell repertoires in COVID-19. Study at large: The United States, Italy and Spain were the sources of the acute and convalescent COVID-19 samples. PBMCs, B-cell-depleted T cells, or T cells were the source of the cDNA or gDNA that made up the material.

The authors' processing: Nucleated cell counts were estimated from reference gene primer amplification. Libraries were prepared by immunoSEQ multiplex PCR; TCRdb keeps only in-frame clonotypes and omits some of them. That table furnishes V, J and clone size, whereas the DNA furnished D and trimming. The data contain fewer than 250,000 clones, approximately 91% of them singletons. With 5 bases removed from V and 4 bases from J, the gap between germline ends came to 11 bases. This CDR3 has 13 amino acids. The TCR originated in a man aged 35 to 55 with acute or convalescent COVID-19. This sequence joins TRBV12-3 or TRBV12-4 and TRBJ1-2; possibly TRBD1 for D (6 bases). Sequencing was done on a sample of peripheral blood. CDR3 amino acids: CASSPQGGYGYTF. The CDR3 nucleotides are TGTGCCAGCAGTCCTCAAGGGGGCTATGGCTACACCTTC.